The rows below give T cell receptor beta chains drawn from one sample of a study of Graves' ophthalmopathy and Graves' hyperthyroidism. MiXCR, run by TCRdb on the multiplex PCR reads, gives a single entry per CDR3 protein. The sample records 600,000 to 650,000 distinct CDR3 sequences, about a fifth being singletons. Sequencing was performed on peripheral blood. These receptors were collected from a woman aged 18-30 years with stable Graves' hyperthyroidism. Some clones in this sample may be carry-over from other donors' samples. CDR3s leave out the opening cysteine and the closing phenylalanine or tryptophan.

V gene | CDR3 protein
TRBV7-2 | ASSLDQYSYEQY
TRBV2 | ASRLGTAITEAF
TRBV6-1 | ASTTTSGASNEQY
TRBV27 | ASTILGGNEQY
TRBV14 | ASSPTATGGYT
TRBV19 | ASSTTVNTEAF
TRBV6-2/TRBV6-3 | ASSYGQGEVGETQY
TRBV20-1 | SARTGGAGELF
TRBV30 | AWSVWIAREAF
TRBV27 | ASSLQLMEEQY
TRBV29-1 | SGARHSPSLGNYGYT
TRBV6-5 | ASRRRDRPYSNQPQH
TRBV12-3/TRBV12-4 | ASRPRTGGPETQY
TRBV7-2 | ASSLGLAGGRLLGELF
TRBV4-1 | ASSHRTRTGINTEAF
TRBV20-1 | SATARLFVSTEAF
TRBV6-1 | ASMPGVLSNQPQH
TRBV7-9 | ASSLPGGNGYT
TRBV15 | ATSRPTGGRTGELF
TRBV14 | ASSQPPQGSYELY
TRBV12-3/TRBV12-4 | ASSFRQGSAGELF
TRBV19 | ASTARESNQPQH
TRBV7-9 | ASSSVYSNQPQH
TRBV20-1 | SASMGLVVNEQY
TRBV6-1 | ASSESGTGGYEQY
TRBV4-1 | ASSQGRIAGGRGTGELF
TRBV29-1 | SVASTGGRDTEAF
TRBV27 | ASSPWDRGNGGYT
TRBV6-2/TRBV6-3 | ASRSSDRVHNYGYT
TRBV6-2/TRBV6-3 | ASRKGPVAYGYT
TRBV7-2 | ASSSLPGRNYEQY
TRBV12-3/TRBV12-4 | ASTVRGAQSYGYT
TRBV6-1 | ASSEPGSNQPQH
TRBV27 | ASSLGGRPTDTQY
TRBV18 | ASSPDSPYNSPLH
TRBV24-1 | ATSEEGEGGPSTGELF
TRBV6-2/TRBV6-3 | ASTPYDGNYGYT
TRBV6-1 | ASSPNPGDGGEAF
TRBV11-2 | ASSLEGLRLTYEQY
TRBV6-2/TRBV6-3 | ASSYSIEGDIYEQY
TRBV7-3 | ASSRDREGKQY
TRBV12-3/TRBV12-4 | ASSSGPIGYEQY
TRBV28 | ASSFRSGSGDTEAF
TRBV12-3/TRBV12-4 | ASSPGTGANGELF
TRBV30 | AWSYRGREAF
TRBV6-2/TRBV6-3 | ASSYGTWTAHIEAF
TRBV10-3 | AITPGTNYGYT
TRBV12-3/TRBV12-4 | ASSLAGIKTQY
TRBV7-9 | ASSLTVQKETQY
TRBV5-1 | ASSLGGRPSYEQY
TRBV15 | ATSRDLVETQY
TRBV7-8 | AGSLAGQVYWEQY
TRBV2 | ASSDRQGAEAF
TRBV20-1 | SAPRGQGHYEQY